The entry below describes one T cell receptor (beta chain). The sample comes from a study of molecular identifiers for immune sequencing clone quantification. On the study more broadly: Four of five splits of RNA from about 20,000 or 100,000 naive CD8 cells were sequenced in replicates.

Germline CDR1 reads MNHEY; CDR2 reads SVGEGT. The CDR3 length is 15 residues. With 8 bases clipped from V and 1 base from J, the junction kept 6 bases outside the gene matches. The bulk TCR libraries were made with methods described before and with listed TCR primers. TCRdb processed the PCR reads anew with MiXCR; each CDR3 protein has one entry. The data contain approximately 320,000 distinct CDR3 sequences, about 23% of them singletons. This TCR was recovered from a human donor in good health. Some libraries in this study had Jurkat cell RNA spiked in. The sample was naive CD8+ T cells from blood, with Jurkat cell RNA spiked in. Subset: FACS-sorted CD8+CD4-CCR7+CD45RA+ naive T cells. This chain links TRBV6-2 or TRBV6-3 with TRBJ2-5; 11 bases fit TRBD2. The CDR3: CASGRLAGSQETQYF. CDR3 nucleotides: TGTGCCAGCGGCCGACTAGCGGGGAGCCAAGAGACCCAGTACTTC.